Listed below are T cell receptor beta chains from one sample, sequenced in a study of T cell changes during pregnancy in multiple sclerosis. TCRdb's copy holds only in-frame clones and misses some; the assay was immunoSEQ multiplex PCR. The profile shows approximately 92,000 clones, 85% to 95% of them singletons. The sequenced sample was peripheral blood, obtained after pregnancy. The source of these receptors is a female donor with multiple sclerosis, enrolled in a pregnancy study. The CDR3 runs from the conserved cysteine through the conserved F or W. D genes are given only for firm matches. A clone size is listed for some rows: how often the clone was seen (once, few, many), or a class if it is expanded.

>TRBJ2-5|TRBV5-1|TRBD2|NA
TGCGCCAGCAGCTCGAATATAGCGGGAAGGGGAGAGACCCAGTACTTC
CASSSNIAGRGETQYF
>TRBJ1-2|TRBV6-5|TRBD1|NA
TGTGCCAGCAGTTACGGACAGGGAAACTATGGCTACACCTTC
CASSYGQGNYGYTF
>TRBJ2-2|TRBV5-1|NA|NA
TGCGCCAGCAGCCCTTTGCGGAACACCGGGGAGCTGTTTTTT
CASSPLRNTGELFF
>TRBJ1-1|TRBV6-5|NA|NA
TGTGCCAGCAGTTACGGAGAGAACACTGAAGCTTTCTTT
CASSYGENTEAFF
>TRBJ1-1|TRBV6-5|TRBD1|NA
TGTGCCAGCAGTTACACCGGGACAGGGTGGGGCACTGAAGCTTTCTTT
CASSYTGTGWGTEAFF
>TRBJ1-1|TRBV6-5|NA|few
TGTGCCAGCAATCGGGGGGGGAACACTGAAGCTTTCTTT
CASNRGGNTEAFF
>TRBJ2-2|TRBV19|NA|once
TGTGCCAGTAGTCCTCGACTGTTCAACACCGGGGAGCTGTTTTTT
CASSPRLFNTGELFF
>TRBJ2-5|TRBV29-1|TRBD1|NA
TGCAGCGTTGAGACAGGGTGGTGGAAAGAGACCCAGTACTTC
CSVETGWWKETQYF
>TRBJ1-3|TRBV11-2|NA|NA
TGTGCCAGCAGCTTAGTCCAGGGACTCGGAAACACCATATATTTT
CASSLVQGLGNTIYF
>TRBJ1-6|TRBV27|NA|NA
TGTGCCAGCAGTTTATCGGCCAGGGGATTCGTTTCACCCCTCCACTTT
CASSLSARGFVSPLHF
>TRBJ2-7|TRBV7-9|NA|NA
TGTGCCAGCAGCTTCGGACAGGAGCAGTACTTC
CASSFGQEQYF
>TRBJ2-7|TRBV27|NA|NA
TGTGCCAGCAGTTTAGTTCCGGGCTCCTACGAGCAGTACTTC
CASSLVPGSYEQYF
>TRBJ2-1|TRBV27|TRBD2|NA
TGTGCCAGCAGCCCTGGACTAGCGGGAGGGAATGAGCAGTTCTTC
CASSPGLAGGNEQFF
>TRBJ1-5|TRBV5-1|NA|once
TGCGCCAGCAGTTACCGGGGAGAGGGCAATCAGCCCCAGCATTTT
CASSYRGEGNQPQHF
>TRBJ2-2|TRBV30|NA|NA
TGTGCCTGGAGTGTAACCGGCACCGGGGAGCTGTTTTTT
CAWSVTGTGELFF
>TRBJ2-5|TRBV5-4|TRBD1|once
TGTGCCAGCAGCTACAAGGGGGCCGGGGAGACCCAGTACTTC
CASSYKGAGETQYF
>TRBJ2-3|TRBV15|TRBD1|once
TGTGCCACCAGCAGCAGTTTCATGTTGGCAGGGGGCGAGAAAACAGATACGCAGTATTTT
CATSSSFMLAGGEKTDTQYF
>TRBJ1-1|TRBV28|NA|once
TGTGCCAGCAGTTTATTTACCCTCGGAGGGAGGGGTACTGAAGCTTTCTTT
CASSLFTLGGRGTEAFF
>TRBJ1-2|TRBV5-4|NA|NA
TGTGCCAGCAGCCCGGCAGGGGTCTATGGCTACACCTTC
CASSPAGVYGYTF
>TRBJ2-7|TRBV5-4|TRBD1|NA
TGTGCCAGCAGCTCCCGCGACAGGGTACGGCGTGGCGAGCAGTACTTC
CASSSRDRVRRGEQYF
>TRBJ2-1|TRBV7-9|NA|NA
TGTGCCAGCAGCGGTGGGACTGAGAATGAGCAGTTCTTC
CASSGGTENEQFF
>TRBJ2-1|TRBV7-7|NA|NA
TGTGCCAGCAGCCTGGGGCCGGTGGGGTCCTACAATGAGCAGTTCTTC
CASSLGPVGSYNEQFF
>TRBJ1-2|TRBV5-4|NA|NA
TGTGCCAGCAGCTTGCCAGGGCCCTATGGCTACACCTTC
CASSLPGPYGYTF
>TRBJ1-2|TRBV6-1|NA|few
TGTGCCAGCACAGGCTCTTCTGGGGGCTACACCTTC
CASTGSSGGYTF
>TRBJ2-1|TRBV6-4|NA|NA
TGTGCCAGCACGGCTAGCTCGAAGGGCCCGAGAGTCCACAATGAGCAGTTCTTC
CASTASSKGPRVHNEQFF
>TRBJ2-1|TRBV18|NA|NA
TGTGCCAGCTCACCAGGGGCCTCCAGTGAGCAGTTCTTC
CASSPGASSEQFF
>TRBJ2-7|TRBV19|NA|NA
TGTGCCAGTTCCCCTTTTAGGGACTCGGGCTACGAGCAGTACTTC
CASSPFRDSGYEQYF
>TRBJ1-4|TRBV18|TRBD1|NA
TGTGCCAGCTCACCAGAAGGGGACAGGTTCGCAACTAATGAAAAACTGTTTTTT
CASSPEGDRFATNEKLFF
>TRBJ2-7|TRBV12-5|NA|NA
TGTGCTAGTGCCCTTACTAGATACGACGAGCAGTACTTC
CASALTRYDEQYF
>TRBJ2-1|TRBV5-4|TRBD2|once
TGTGCCAGCAGCTTGGGGCGTTGGAGCGGGGAATACAATGAGCAGTTCTTC
CASSLGRWSGEYNEQFF
>TRBJ1-3|TRBV28|NA|NA
TGTGCCAGCAGTTTCAGAGGTCTCTCTGGAAACACCATATATTTT
CASSFRGLSGNTIYF
>TRBJ2-3|TRBV7-9|TRBD2|NA
TGTGCCAGCAGCTTTCTAGCGGGAGGGACAGATACGCAGTATTTT
CASSFLAGGTDTQYF
>TRBJ1-4|TRBV18|TRBD1|NA
TGTGCCAGCTCACCGATACCGGACAGGGATGAAAAACTGTTTTTT
CASSPIPDRDEKLFF
>TRBJ2-1|TRBV5-1|NA|NA
TGCGCCAGCAGCGCGGAATATCCAGAGTACAATGAGCAGTTCTTC
CASSAEYPEYNEQFF
>TRBJ1-1|TRBV9|NA|NA
TGTGCCAGCAGCCCCCAGGGACACCAGAACACTGAAGCTTTCTTT
CASSPQGHQNTEAFF
>TRBJ1-1|TRBV19|NA|few
TGTGCCAGTGGAAGGGTCAGACAGATGAACACTGAAGCTTTCTTT
CASGRVRQMNTEAFF
>TRBJ2-7|TRBV6-6|NA|NA
TGTGCCAGCAAGGCGAGGGACTCAGCCTACGAGCAGTACTTC
CASKARDSAYEQYF
>TRBJ2-7|TRBV27|NA|NA
TGTGCCAGCAGTTCCCCCGGGACACCAGACGAGCAGTACTTC
CASSSPGTPDEQYF
>TRBJ1-5|TRBV2|TRBD1|NA
TGTGCCAGCAGTTCGTCAGGGACAGGTCAGCCCCAGCATTTT
CASSSSGTGQPQHF
>TRBJ1-1|TRBV7-6|NA|NA
TGTGCCAGCAGCTTAGCCAGCGGGGGGAACACTGAAGCTTTCTTT
CASSLASGGNTEAFF
>TRBJ1-2|TRBV19|NA|NA
TGTGCCAGTAGTCCCCTGGGAGTCAGTGACTATGGCTACACCTTC
CASSPLGVSDYGYTF
>TRBJ1-1|TRBV28|NA|NA
TGTGCCAGCTCCAGACCAGGTGAAGCTTTCTTT
CASSRPGEAFF
>TRBJ1-2|TRBV6-1|TRBD1|once
TGTGCCAGCAGGACTACAGGGGGCGCTGACTATGGCTACACCTTC
CASRTTGGADYGYTF
>TRBJ1-1|TRBV19|TRBD1|NA
TGTGCCAGTAGTAGGGACAGTGGGAACACTGAAGCTTTCTTT
CASSRDSGNTEAFF